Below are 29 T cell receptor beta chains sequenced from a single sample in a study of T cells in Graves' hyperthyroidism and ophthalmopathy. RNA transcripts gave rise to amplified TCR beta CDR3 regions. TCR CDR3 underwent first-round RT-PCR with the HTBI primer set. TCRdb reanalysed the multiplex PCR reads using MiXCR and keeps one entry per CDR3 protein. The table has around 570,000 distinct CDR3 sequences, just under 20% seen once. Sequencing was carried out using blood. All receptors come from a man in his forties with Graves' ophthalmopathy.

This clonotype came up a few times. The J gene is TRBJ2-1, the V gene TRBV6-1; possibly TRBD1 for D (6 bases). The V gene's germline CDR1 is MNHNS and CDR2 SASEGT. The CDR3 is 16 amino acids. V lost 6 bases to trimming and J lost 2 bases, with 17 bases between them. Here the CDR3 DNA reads TGTGCCAGCAGACCCCAAGGTGGGACAACCTACAATGAGCAGTTCTTC. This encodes CASRPQGGTTYNEQFF.

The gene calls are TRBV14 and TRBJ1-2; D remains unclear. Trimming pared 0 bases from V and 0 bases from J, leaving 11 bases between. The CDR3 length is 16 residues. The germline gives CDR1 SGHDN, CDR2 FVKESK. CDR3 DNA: TGTGCCAGCAGCCAAGAAGATTGGAGAACTAACTATGGCTACACCTTC. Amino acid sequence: CASSQEDWRTNYGYTF.

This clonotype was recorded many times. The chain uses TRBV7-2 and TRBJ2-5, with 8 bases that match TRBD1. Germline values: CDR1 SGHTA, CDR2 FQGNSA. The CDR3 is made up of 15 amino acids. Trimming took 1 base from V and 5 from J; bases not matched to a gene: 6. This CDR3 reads CASSLVQGAEETQYF. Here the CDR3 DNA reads TGTGCCAGCAGCTTAGTCCAGGGGGCTGAGGAGACCCAGTACTTC. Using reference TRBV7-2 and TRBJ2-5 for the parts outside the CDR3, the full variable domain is GAGVSQSPSNKVTEKGKDVELRCDPISGHTALYWYRQSLGQGLEFLIYFQGNSAPDKSGLPSDRFSAERTGGSVSTLTIQRTQQEDSAVYLCASSLVQGAEETQYFGPGTRLLVL.

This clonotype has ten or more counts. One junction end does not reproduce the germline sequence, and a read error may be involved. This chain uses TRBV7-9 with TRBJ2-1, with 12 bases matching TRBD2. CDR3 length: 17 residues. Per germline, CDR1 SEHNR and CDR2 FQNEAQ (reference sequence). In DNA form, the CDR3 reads TGTGCCAGCGGCTTAGATCCTAGCGGGGGGGCTCGGGATGAGCAGTTCTTC. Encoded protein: CASGLDPSGGARDEQFF.

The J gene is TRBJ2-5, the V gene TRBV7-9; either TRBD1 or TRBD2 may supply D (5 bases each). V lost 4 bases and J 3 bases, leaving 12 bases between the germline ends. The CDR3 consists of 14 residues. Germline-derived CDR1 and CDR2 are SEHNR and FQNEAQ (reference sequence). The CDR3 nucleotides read TGTGCCAGCAGCTCCGTGCAGGGAGAAGAGACCCAGTACTTC. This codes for CASSSVQGEETQYF.

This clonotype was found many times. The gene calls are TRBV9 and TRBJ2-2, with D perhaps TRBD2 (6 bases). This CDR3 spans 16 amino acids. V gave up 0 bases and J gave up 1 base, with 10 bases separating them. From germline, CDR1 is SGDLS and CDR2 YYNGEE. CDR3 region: CASSVGGGVNTGELFF. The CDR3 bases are TGTGCCAGCAGCGTAGGGGGCGGGGTGAACACCGGGGAGCTGTTTTTT.

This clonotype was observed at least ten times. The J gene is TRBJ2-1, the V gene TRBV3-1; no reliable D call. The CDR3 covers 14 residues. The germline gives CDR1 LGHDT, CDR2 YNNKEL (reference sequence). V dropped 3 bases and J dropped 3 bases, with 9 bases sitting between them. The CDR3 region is CASSHERDYNEQFF. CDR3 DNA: TGTGCCAGCAGCCATGAGAGAGACTACAATGAGCAGTTCTTC.

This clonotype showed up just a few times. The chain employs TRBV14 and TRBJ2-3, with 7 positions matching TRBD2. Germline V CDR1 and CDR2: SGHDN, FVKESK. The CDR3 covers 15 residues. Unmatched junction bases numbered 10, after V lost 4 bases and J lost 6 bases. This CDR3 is CASSPSGIQRDTQYF. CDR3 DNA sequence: TGTGCCAGCAGCCCGAGCGGGATTCAAAGGGATACGCAGTATTTT.

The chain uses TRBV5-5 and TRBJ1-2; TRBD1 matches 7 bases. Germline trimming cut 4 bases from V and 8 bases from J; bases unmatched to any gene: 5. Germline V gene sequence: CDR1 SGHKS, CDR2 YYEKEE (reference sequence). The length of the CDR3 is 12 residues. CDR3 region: CASSPGRGGYTF. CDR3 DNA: TGTGCCAGCAGCCCCGGCAGGGGGGGCTACACCTTC.

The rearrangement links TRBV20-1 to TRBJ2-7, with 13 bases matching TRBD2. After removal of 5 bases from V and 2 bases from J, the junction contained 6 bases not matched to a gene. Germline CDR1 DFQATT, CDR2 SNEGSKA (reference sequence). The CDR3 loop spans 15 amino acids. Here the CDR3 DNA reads TGCAGTGCTGCGGAGGGACTAGCGGGAACCTACGAGCAGTACTTC. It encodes CSAAEGLAGTYEQYF.

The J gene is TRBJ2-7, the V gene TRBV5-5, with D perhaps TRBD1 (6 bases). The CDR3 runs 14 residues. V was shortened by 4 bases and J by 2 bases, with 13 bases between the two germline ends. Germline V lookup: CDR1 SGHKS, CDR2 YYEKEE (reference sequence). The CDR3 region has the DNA TGTGCCAGCAGCCCCGCGGACAGAGCCTACGAGCAGTACTTC. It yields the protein CASSPADRAYEQYF.

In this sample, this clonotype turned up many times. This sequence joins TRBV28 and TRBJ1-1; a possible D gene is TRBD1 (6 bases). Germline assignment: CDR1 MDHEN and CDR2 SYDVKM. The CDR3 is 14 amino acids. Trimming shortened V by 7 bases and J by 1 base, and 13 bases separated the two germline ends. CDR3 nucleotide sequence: TGTGCCAGCACTATCGGACAGCCGAACACTGAAGCTTTCTTT. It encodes CASTIGQPNTEAFF.

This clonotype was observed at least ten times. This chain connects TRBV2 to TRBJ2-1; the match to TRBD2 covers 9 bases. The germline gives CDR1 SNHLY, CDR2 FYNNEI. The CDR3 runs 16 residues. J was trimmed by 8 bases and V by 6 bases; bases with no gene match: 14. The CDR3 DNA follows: TGTGCCAGCAGGAGGACTAGCGTCGGGGCTCTCGATGAGCAGTTCTTC. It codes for CASRRTSVGALDEQFF.

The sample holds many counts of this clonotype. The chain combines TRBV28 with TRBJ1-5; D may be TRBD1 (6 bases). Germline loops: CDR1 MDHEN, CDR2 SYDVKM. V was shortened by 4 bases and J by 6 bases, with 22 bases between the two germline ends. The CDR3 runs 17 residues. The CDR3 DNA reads TGTGCCAGCAGTTCGGCTGCCTTAAACAGGGAACGTCAGCCCCAGCATTTT. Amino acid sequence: CASSSAALNRERQPQHF.

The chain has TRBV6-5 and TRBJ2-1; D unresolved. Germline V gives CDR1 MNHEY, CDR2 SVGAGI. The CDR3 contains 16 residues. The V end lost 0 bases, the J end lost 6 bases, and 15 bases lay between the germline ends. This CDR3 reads CASSYSRSEMRNEQFF. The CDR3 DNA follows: TGTGCCAGCAGTTACTCGAGATCCGAGATGCGCAATGAGCAGTTCTTC.

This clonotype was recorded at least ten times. DNA for the CDR3: TGTGCCAGCAGTTACTCTCCCGAGAGGACCCGCTCGGGGACCCAGTACTTC. Translation: CASSYSPERTRSGTQYF. The V and J genes are TRBV6-5 and TRBJ2-5; no clear D. The germline V gene encodes CDR1 MNHEY and CDR2 SVGAGI. There are 17 residues in the CDR3. V was cut by 0 bases and J by 7 bases, with 21 bases left in between.

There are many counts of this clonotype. The CDR3: CASSEHAAPGANVLTF. CDR3 coding DNA: TGTGCCAGCAGTGAACACGCGGCGCCTGGGGCCAACGTCCTGACTTTC. V usage is TRBV6-2 or TRBV6-3 and J usage is TRBJ2-6; D not certain. The V and J ends lost 5 bases and 2 bases respectively, with 13 bases between them. The CDR3 sequence is 16 residues long. Germline-derived CDR1 and CDR2 are MNHEY and SVGEGT.

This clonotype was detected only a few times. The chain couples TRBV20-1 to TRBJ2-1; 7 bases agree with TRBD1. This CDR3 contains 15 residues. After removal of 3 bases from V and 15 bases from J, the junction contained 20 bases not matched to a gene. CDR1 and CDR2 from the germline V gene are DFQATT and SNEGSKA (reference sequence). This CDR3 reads CSASTDLTGTLGSFF. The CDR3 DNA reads TGCAGTGCTAGTACGGACCTGACAGGGACCCTGGGGTCGTTCTTC.

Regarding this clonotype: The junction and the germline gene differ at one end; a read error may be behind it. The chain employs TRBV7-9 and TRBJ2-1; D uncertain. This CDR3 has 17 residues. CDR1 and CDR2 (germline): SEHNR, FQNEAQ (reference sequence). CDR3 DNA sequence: TGTGCCAGCAGCTTAAAGTGGCAAGCCCGGGCCCCTAATGAGCAGCTCTTC. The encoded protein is CASSLKWQARAPNEQLF.

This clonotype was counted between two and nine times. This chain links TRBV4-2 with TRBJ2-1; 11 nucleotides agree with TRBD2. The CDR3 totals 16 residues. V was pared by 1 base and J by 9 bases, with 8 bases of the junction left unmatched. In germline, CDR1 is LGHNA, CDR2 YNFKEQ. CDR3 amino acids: CASSQVGLAEGGEQFF. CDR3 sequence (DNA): TGTGCCAGCAGCCAAGTGGGACTAGCGGAAGGGGGTGAGCAGTTCTTC.

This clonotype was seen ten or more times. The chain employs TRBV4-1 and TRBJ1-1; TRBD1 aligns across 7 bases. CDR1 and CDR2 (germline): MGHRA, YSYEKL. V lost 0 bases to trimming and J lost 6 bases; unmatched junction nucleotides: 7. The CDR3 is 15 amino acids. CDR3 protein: CASSQERGLRSEAFF. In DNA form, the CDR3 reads TGCGCCAGCAGCCAAGAGAGGGGGCTGCGGTCTGAAGCTTTCTTT.

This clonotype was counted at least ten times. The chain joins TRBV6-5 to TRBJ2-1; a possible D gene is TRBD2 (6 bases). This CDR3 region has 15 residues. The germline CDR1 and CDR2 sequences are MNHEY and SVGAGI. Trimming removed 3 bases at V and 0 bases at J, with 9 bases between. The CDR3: CASSYAGSSYNEQFF. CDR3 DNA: TGTGCCAGCAGTTATGCGGGGAGCTCCTACAATGAGCAGTTCTTC.

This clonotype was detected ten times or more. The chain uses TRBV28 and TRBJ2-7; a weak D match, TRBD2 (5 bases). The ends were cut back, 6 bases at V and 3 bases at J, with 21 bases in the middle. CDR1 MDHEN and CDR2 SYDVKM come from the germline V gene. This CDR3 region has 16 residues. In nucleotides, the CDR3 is TGTGCCAGCAGGCCAGCGACTGAGGGTTCTTTCTACGAGCAGTACTTC. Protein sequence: CASRPATEGSFYEQYF.

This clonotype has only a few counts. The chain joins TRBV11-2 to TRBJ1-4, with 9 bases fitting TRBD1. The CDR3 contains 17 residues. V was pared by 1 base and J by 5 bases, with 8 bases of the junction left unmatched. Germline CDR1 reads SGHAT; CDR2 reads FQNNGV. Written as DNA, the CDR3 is TGTGCCAGCAGCTTAGGTGTCGGTGGACAGGGGAATGAAAAACTGTTTTTT. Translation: CASSLGVGGQGNEKLFF.

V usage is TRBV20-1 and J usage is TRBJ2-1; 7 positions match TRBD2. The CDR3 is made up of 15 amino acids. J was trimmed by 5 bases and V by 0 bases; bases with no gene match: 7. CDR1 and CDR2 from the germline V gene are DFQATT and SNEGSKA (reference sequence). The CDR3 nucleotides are TGCAGTGCTAGAGATCCCGAGCGGGGAAACAATGAGCAGTTCTTC. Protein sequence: CSARDPERGNNEQFF.

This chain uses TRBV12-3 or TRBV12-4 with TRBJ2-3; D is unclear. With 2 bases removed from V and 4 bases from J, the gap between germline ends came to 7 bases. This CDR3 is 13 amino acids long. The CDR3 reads CASSLQAPDTQYF. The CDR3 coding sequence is TGTGCCAGCAGTTTACAGGCCCCAGATACGCAGTATTTT.

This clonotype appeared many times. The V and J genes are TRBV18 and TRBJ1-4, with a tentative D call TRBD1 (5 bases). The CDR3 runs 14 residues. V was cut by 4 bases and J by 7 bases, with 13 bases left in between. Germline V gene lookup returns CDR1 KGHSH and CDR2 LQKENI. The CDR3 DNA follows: TGTGCCAGCTCACTCAAGGAGGGGAGTGAAAAACTGTTTTTT. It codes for CASSLKEGSEKLFF.

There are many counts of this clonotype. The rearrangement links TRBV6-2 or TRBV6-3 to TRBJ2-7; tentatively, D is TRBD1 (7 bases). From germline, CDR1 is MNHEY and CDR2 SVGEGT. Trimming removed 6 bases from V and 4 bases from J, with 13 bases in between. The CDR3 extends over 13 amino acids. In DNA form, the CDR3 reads TGTGCCAGCAGCCGCGGGACAGCTTACGAGCAGTACTTC. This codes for CASSRGTAYEQYF.

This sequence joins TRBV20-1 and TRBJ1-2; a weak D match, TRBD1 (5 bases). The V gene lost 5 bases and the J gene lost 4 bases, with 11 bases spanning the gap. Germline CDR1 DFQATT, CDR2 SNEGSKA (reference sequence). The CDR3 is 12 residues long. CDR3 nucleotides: TGCAGTGCTGGGGGGGTGGTCTATGGCTACACCTTC. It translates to CSAGGVVYGYTF.